This entry concerns a single T cell receptor beta chain. No antigen is known for it. The record originates from a study of T cell responses to AZD1222 COVID-19 vaccine. CDR3 length equals 15 residues. CDR1 is LGHNA, CDR2 YSLEER, per germline. Trimming cost V 2 bases and J 0 bases, with 7 bases left between them. The protocol was immunoSEQ multiplex PCR, while the TCRdb copy is restricted to in-frame clones and leaves out a portion. This sample has over 20,000 clones, with roughly 85% found just once. Study outcomes and limitations: Unmutated variant regions are reportedly the target of nearly half of TCRs that are spike-specific. White British people made up most donors, females outnumbered males, and clonal diversity was possibly underestimated.

Some second doses came at about 4 weeks and others at about 12 weeks; these were pooled. The source of this sequence is an adult who received the AZD1222 COVID-19 vaccine. This specimen consisted of peripheral blood, obtained 28 days after the second AZD1222 dose. The chain employs TRBV4-3 and TRBJ1-4; perhaps TRBD1 as D (6 bases). In nucleotides, the CDR3 is TGCGCCAGCAGCCAACGACAGGCAACTAATGAAAAACTGTTTTTT. Amino acids: CASSQRQATNEKLFF.